These T cell receptor beta chains were read from a single sample in a study of Ad26.COV2.S vaccination and SARS-CoV-2 variants. TCRdb's table, derived via immunoSEQ multiplex PCR, lists solely in-frame clones and lacks some. The sample holds about 250,000 clones, approximately 87% seen once. This specimen consisted of peripheral blood, obtained in a trial of Ad26.COV2.S vaccine versus placebo. Receptor source: a person aged 18 to 59 who received the Ad26.COV2.S COVID-19 vaccine or a placebo. CDR3s include the opening cysteine and the closing phenylalanine or tryptophan. D genes are given only for firm matches. A clone size is listed for some rows: how often the clone was seen (once, few, many), or a class if it is expanded.

clone_size: NA; d_call: NA; j_call: TRBJ2-7; v_call: TRBV6-5; cdr3_aa: CASSYSSGQPYEQYF; cdr3_nt: TGTGCCAGCAGTTACTCGTCGGGGCAGCCCTACGAGCAGTACTTC
clone_size: NA; d_call: NA; j_call: TRBJ1-5; v_call: TRBV5-1; cdr3_aa: CASSPDSHSNQPQHF; cdr3_nt: TGCGCCAGCAGCCCGGACAGCCATAGCAATCAGCCCCAGCATTTT
clone_size: NA; d_call: NA; j_call: TRBJ2-6; v_call: TRBV10-3; cdr3_aa: CAISDQNGGANVLTF; cdr3_nt: TGTGCCATCAGTGATCAGAACGGAGGGGCCAACGTCCTGACTTTC
clone_size: NA; d_call: NA; j_call: TRBJ2-1; v_call: TRBV5-1; cdr3_aa: CASSSGTGNNEQFF; cdr3_nt: TGCGCCAGCAGCTCCGGGACTGGAAACAATGAGCAGTTCTTC
clone_size: NA; d_call: NA; j_call: TRBJ1-1; v_call: TRBV4-1; cdr3_aa: CASSQDGANTEAFF; cdr3_nt: TGCGCCAGCAGCCAAGATGGCGCCAACACTGAAGCTTTCTTT
clone_size: NA; d_call: NA; j_call: TRBJ1-2; v_call: TRBV11-2; cdr3_aa: CASSLGGSLYGYTF; cdr3_nt: TGTGCCAGCAGCTTGGGAGGTTCTCTCTATGGCTACACCTTC
clone_size: NA; d_call: NA; j_call: TRBJ1-5; v_call: TRBV9; cdr3_aa: CASSVEGGQPQHF; cdr3_nt: TGTGCCAGCAGCGTAGAAGGGGGTCAGCCCCAGCATTTT
clone_size: NA; d_call: NA; j_call: TRBJ1-2; v_call: TRBV7-8; cdr3_aa: CASSLDGTYGYTF; cdr3_nt: TGTGCCAGCAGCTTAGACGGGACCTATGGCTACACCTTC
clone_size: few; d_call: NA; j_call: TRBJ1-3; v_call: TRBV7-6; cdr3_aa: CASSLAGDAPGNTIYF; cdr3_nt: TGTGCCAGCAGCCTCGCGGGGGACGCCCCTGGAAACACCATATATTTT
clone_size: NA; d_call: NA; j_call: TRBJ2-1; v_call: TRBV12-3/TRBV12-4; cdr3_aa: CASSLSGSEQFF; cdr3_nt: TGTGCCAGCAGTTTATCCGGGAGTGAGCAGTTCTTC
clone_size: NA; d_call: TRBD2; j_call: TRBJ2-7; v_call: TRBV28; cdr3_aa: CASSLSSSGGSYEQYF; cdr3_nt: TGTGCCAGCAGTTTAAGTTCTAGCGGAGGGTCCTACGAGCAGTACTTC
clone_size: NA; d_call: NA; j_call: TRBJ1-5; v_call: TRBV6-5; cdr3_aa: CASGDGSWQPQHF; cdr3_nt: TGTGCCAGCGGGGACGGCTCGTGGCAGCCCCAGCATTTT
clone_size: NA; d_call: NA; j_call: TRBJ2-2; v_call: TRBV6-5; cdr3_aa: CASSPGTARVGELFF; cdr3_nt: TGTGCCAGCTCTCCCGGGACCGCACGTGTCGGGGAGCTGTTTTTT
clone_size: NA; d_call: NA; j_call: TRBJ1-5; v_call: TRBV10-3; cdr3_aa: CAISESTGGNQPQHF; cdr3_nt: TGTGCCATCAGTGAGTCGACAGGCGGCAATCAGCCCCAGCATTTT
clone_size: once; d_call: TRBD1; j_call: TRBJ2-3; v_call: TRBV24-1; cdr3_aa: CATSDLMTTGDTQYF; cdr3_nt: TGTGCCACCAGTGATTTGATGACGACAGGGGATACGCAGTATTTT
clone_size: once; d_call: NA; j_call: TRBJ2-3; v_call: TRBV9; cdr3_aa: CASSADQADTQYF; cdr3_nt: TGTGCCAGCAGCGCGGACCAAGCGGATACGCAGTATTTT
clone_size: NA; d_call: NA; j_call: TRBJ1-1; v_call: TRBV18; cdr3_aa: CASSPPQRVAAFF; cdr3_nt: TGTGCCAGCTCACCACCTCAAAGGGTTGCAGCTTTCTTT
clone_size: NA; d_call: NA; j_call: TRBJ2-4; v_call: TRBV4-2; cdr3_aa: CASSQGGAKNIQYF; cdr3_nt: TGTGCCAGCAGCCAAGGAGGGGCCAAAAACATTCAGTACTTC
clone_size: NA; d_call: NA; j_call: TRBJ1-5; v_call: TRBV7-9; cdr3_aa: CASSLMGQPQHF; cdr3_nt: TGTGCCAGCAGCTTAATGGGTCAGCCCCAGCATTTT
clone_size: once; d_call: NA; j_call: TRBJ1-5; v_call: TRBV1; cdr3_aa: CTSSQARGGQRSNQPQHF; cdr3_nt: TGCACCAGCAGCCAAGCGCGCGGGGGCCAGAGGAGCAATCAGCCCCAGCATTTT
clone_size: NA; d_call: NA; j_call: TRBJ2-2; v_call: TRBV6-5; cdr3_aa: CASSYWAADTGELFF; cdr3_nt: TGTGCCAGCAGTTACTGGGCCGCTGACACCGGGGAGCTGTTTTTT
clone_size: NA; d_call: NA; j_call: TRBJ2-3; v_call: TRBV7-7; cdr3_aa: CASSLSGVPTDTQYF; cdr3_nt: TGTGCCAGCAGCTTATCGGGGGTCCCCACAGATACGCAGTATTTT
clone_size: NA; d_call: NA; j_call: TRBJ1-6; v_call: TRBV4-3; cdr3_aa: CASSQVGDSPLHF; cdr3_nt: TGCGCCAGCAGCCAAGTCGGTGATTCACCCCTCCACTTT
clone_size: NA; d_call: NA; j_call: TRBJ2-1; v_call: TRBV6-6; cdr3_aa: CASSPELVSSYNEQFF; cdr3_nt: TGTGCCAGCAGTCCCGAACTAGTGAGCTCCTACAATGAGCAGTTCTTC
clone_size: NA; d_call: NA; j_call: TRBJ1-1; v_call: TRBV7-2; cdr3_aa: CASSLGWEARGLNTEAFF; cdr3_nt: TGTGCCAGCAGCTTAGGTTGGGAAGCCAGGGGACTGAACACTGAAGCTTTCTTT
clone_size: NA; d_call: NA; j_call: TRBJ2-7; v_call: TRBV5-1; cdr3_aa: CASSLATTGQYEQYF; cdr3_nt: TGCGCCAGCAGCTTGGCGACGACAGGTCAATACGAGCAGTACTTC
clone_size: once; d_call: NA; j_call: TRBJ1-1; v_call: TRBV6-2/TRBV6-3; cdr3_aa: CASSGSQEAFF; cdr3_nt: TGTGCCAGCAGCGGGTCCCAGGAAGCTTTCTTT
clone_size: NA; d_call: NA; j_call: TRBJ2-7; v_call: TRBV6-6; cdr3_aa: CASRSGTPYEQYF; cdr3_nt: TGTGCCAGCAGATCCGGGACCCCCTACGAGCAGTACTTC